Presented here are 3 T cell receptor beta chains from one specimen sequenced in a study of cytomegalovirus exposure and HLA in healthy donors. Primers: 60 Vbeta forward and 13 Jbeta reverse. The assay was immunoSEQ multiplex PCR, and TCRdb's table has in-frame clones only and misses some. The sample comprises about 140,000 clones, 70% to 75% of which are singletons, and 1% to 1.5% rests with the top ten. Material: PBMCs. Receptor source: a woman between 35 and 50 years old in good health and CMV-seronegative.

This clone was seen a few times. The chain is built from TRBV6-4 and TRBJ1-1, with unresolved D. The CDR3 has 14 residues. The V and J ends lost 6 bases and 0 bases respectively, with 11 bases between them. Germline values: CDR1 MRHNA, CDR2 SNTAGT. CDR3 residues: CASSETNMNTEAFF. CDR3 DNA sequence: TGTGCCAGCAGCGAGACAAACATGAACACTGAAGCTTTCTTT.

The chain couples TRBV4-3 to TRBJ1-1; D is unclear. From germline, CDR1 is LGHNA and CDR2 YSLEER. CDR3 length equals 13 residues. Trimming took 1 base from V and 5 from J, leaving 8 bases between them. CDR3 DNA: TGCGCCAGCAGCCAAGTAATGTTGACTGAAGCTTTCTTT. Its protein is CASSQVMLTEAFF.

The chain joins TRBV2 to TRBJ1-5; 7 bases align to TRBD1. Germline CDR1 SNHLY, CDR2 FYNNEI. CDR3 size: 16 residues. V trimming: 6 bases; J trimming: 0 bases; junction bases outside the gene matches: 8. This CDR3 reads CASSDLGQFSNQPQHF. In DNA form, the CDR3 reads TGTGCCAGCAGCGACTTGGGACAGTTTAGCAATCAGCCCCAGCATTTT. Looking up the rest from reference TRBV2 and TRBJ1-5 gives the full variable domain: EPEVTQTPSHQVTQMGQEVILRCVPISNHLYFYWYRQILGQKVEFLVSFYNNEISEKSEIFDDQFSVERPDGSNFTLKIRSTKLEDSAMYFCASSDLGQFSNQPQHFGDGTRLSIL.